What follows are 15 T cell receptor beta chains derived from one specimen sequenced in a study of cytotoxic CD8 clonotypes in ibrutinib-treated CLL. The data were produced by immunoSEQ multiplex PCR, yet TCRdb's version contains in-frame clones alone and is incomplete. The sample lists roughly 49,000 clones; roughly 85% were seen once. Source: PBMCs, taken after 24 months of ibrutinib treatment. Receptors were obtained from a human donor with chronic lymphocytic leukemia.

The chain recombines TRBV11-2 with TRBJ2-7; no definite D call. The CDR3 has 11 amino acids. The germline V gene has CDR1 SGHAT and CDR2 FQNNGV. Deletions cut 4 bases from V and 2 bases from J, with 3 bases between. CDR3: CASSSTYEQYF. CDR3 bases: TGTGCCAGCAGCTCTACCTACGAGCAGTACTTC.

CDR3 sequence (DNA): TGTGCCAGCCAAGTGGAAGGAGAGACCCAGTACTTC. Translation gives CASQVEGETQYF. V gene TRBV6-6 combines with J gene TRBJ2-5; D is uncertain. This CDR3 spans 12 amino acids. CDR1 and CDR2 (germline): MNHNY, SVGAGI (reference sequence). The V end lost 8 bases, the J end lost 4 bases, and 11 bases lay between the germline ends.

The chain links TRBV30 to TRBJ1-2; 9 nucleotides agree with TRBD1. Losses at the gene ends were 7 bases for V and 8 bases for J; bases not matched to a gene: 17. CDR1 is GTSNPN, CDR2 SVGIG, per germline (reference sequence). This CDR3 contains 15 residues. The CDR3: CASPRQGQGIRGYTF. As DNA, the CDR3 is TGTGCCTCCCCGCGTCAGGGACAGGGTATTAGGGGCTACACCTTC.

The chain has TRBV14 and TRBJ2-7; TRBD2 agrees at 13 bases. Germline V CDR1 and CDR2: SGHDN, FVKESK. The CDR3 loop spans 14 amino acids. The J segment lost 4 bases and the V segment lost 6 bases, leaving 3 bases of the junction unmatched. CDR3 bases: TGTGCCAGCAGGAGGACTAGCGGGAGTTACGAGCAGTACTTC. Protein: CASRRTSGSYEQYF.

V gene TRBV6-5 combines with J gene TRBJ2-3, with D possibly being TRBD2 (5 bases). CDR1 is MNHEY, CDR2 SVGAGI, per germline. CDR3 size: 14 residues. V lost 0 bases and J lost 1, with 5 bases in between. The CDR3 DNA follows: TGTGCCAGCAGTTACTCGAGGGGCACAGATACGCAGTATTTT. This encodes CASSYSRGTDTQYF.

The chain recombines TRBV15 with TRBJ2-1; a possible D gene is TRBD1 (5 bases). V gave up 0 bases and J gave up 3 bases, with 12 bases separating them. Germline V gene data show CDR1 as LNHNV and CDR2 as YYDKDF (reference sequence). The CDR3 runs 16 residues. The CDR3 here is CATSRDTGDLYNEQFF. The CDR3 DNA is TGTGCCACCAGCAGAGATACAGGCGATCTCTACAATGAGCAGTTCTTC.

V and J are TRBV18 and TRBJ2-7; no clear D gene. Trimming shortened V by 6 bases and J by 4 bases, and 10 bases separated the two germline ends. CDR1 and CDR2 from the germline V gene are KGHSH and LQKENI. This CDR3 is built from 12 residues. CDR3 region: CASSAMGYEQYF. Written as DNA, the CDR3 is TGTGCCAGCTCTGCGATGGGGTACGAGCAGTACTTC.

J is TRBJ1-5 and V is TRBV30; a possible D gene is TRBD1 (5 bases). Trimming took off 0 bases at V and 2 bases at J, with 11 bases between the two ends. The CDR3 is 15 residues long. In germline, CDR1 is GTSNPN, CDR2 SVGIG (reference sequence). This CDR3 is CAWSVGVMGNQPQHF. CDR3 DNA sequence: TGTGCCTGGAGTGTAGGGGTGATGGGCAATCAGCCCCAGCATTTT.

The CDR3, as DNA: TGCGCCAGCAGCTTGGAACTAGCGGGAGACTACGAGCAGTACTTC. Amino acid sequence: CASSLELAGDYEQYF. The V and J genes are TRBV5-1 and TRBJ2-7; 11 bases align to TRBD2. The CDR3 contains 15 residues. V lost 0 bases and J lost 3; bases outside the gene matches: 2. CDR1 and CDR2 from the germline V gene are SGHRS and YFSETQ.

The sample holds a few counts of this clone. The chain carries TRBV7-2 and TRBJ2-7; TRBD1 aligns across 9 bases. The CDR3 spans 13 residues. Trimming cost V 1 base and J 11 bases; bases outside gene matches: 6. Germline V CDR1 and CDR2: SGHTA, FQGNSA. The CDR3 DNA reads as TGTGCCAGCAGCTTAGAAACAGGGGGCTATGAGTACTTC. It translates to CASSLETGGYEYF.

The genes are TRBV11-2 and TRBJ2-5; 9 positions match TRBD1. V trimming: 6 bases; J trimming: 5 bases; junction bases outside the gene matches: 4. Germline V CDR1 and CDR2: SGHAT, FQNNGV. The length of the CDR3 is 13 residues. CDR3 in amino acids: CASRQGALETQYF. The DNA for the CDR3 is TGTGCCAGCAGACAGGGGGCGCTTGAGACCCAGTACTTC.

The genes are TRBV7-8 and TRBJ2-2, with 7 nucleotides matching TRBD1. Germline V CDR1 and CDR2: SGHVS, FQNEAQ. The CDR3 has 15 amino acids. V lost 5 bases to trimming and J lost 4 bases; unmatched junction nucleotides: 7. The CDR3 region has the DNA TGTGCCAGCAGCGCGCAGACAGGGATCACCGGGGAGCTGTTTTTT. Translating it yields CASSAQTGITGELFF.

The genes are TRBV11-3 and TRBJ1-2, with D tentatively TRBD1 (6 bases). Trimming pared 2 bases from V and 8 bases from J, leaving 12 bases between. The CDR3 loop spans 13 amino acids. In germline, CDR1 is SGHNT, CDR2 YENEEA. The CDR3 nucleotides are TGTGCCAGCAGCTTAACGGACAGAGGAGGCTACACCTTC. As protein: CASSLTDRGGYTF.

CDR3: CSVLRGSNEQFF. CDR3 sequence (DNA): TGCAGCGTCCTTAGGGGGAGCAATGAGCAGTTCTTC. The chain is built from TRBV29-1 and TRBJ2-1; D perhaps matches TRBD1 (6 bases). The CDR3 is made up of 12 amino acids. V shed 6 bases and J shed 6 bases, with 12 bases lying between them. Germline CDR1 SQVTM, CDR2 ANQGSEA.

The J gene is TRBJ1-2, the V gene TRBV28, with 9 bases matching TRBD1. V was pared by 5 bases and J by 8 bases, with 9 bases of the junction left unmatched. The CDR3 spans 14 residues. The germline CDR1 and CDR2 sequences are MDHEN and SYDVKM. The CDR3 loop is CASSAGTGSYGYTF. For the CDR3, the DNA is TGTGCCAGCAGTGCGGGGACAGGGAGTTACGGCTACACCTTC.